This record looks at one T cell receptor (beta chain) sequence and its context. Assay used: immunoSEQ multiplex PCR; TCRdb lists only in-frame clones, some missing. This repertoire shows about 150,000 clones, roughly 92% found once; its top ten account for 1.3%. The data were obtained in a study of control samples from healthy donors and cancer patients. The germline V gene encodes CDR1 SGHAT and CDR2 FQNNGV. The CDR3 loop spans 14 amino acids. V was clipped by 1 base and J by 3 bases; unmatched bases: 2. The clonotype was recovered from a young woman in good health. Sequencing input: blood. The rearrangement links TRBV11-2 to TRBJ1-2; TRBD1 aligns across 7 bases. CDR3 protein: CASSLGTGHYGYTF. CDR3 bases: TGTGCCAGCAGCTTAGGGACAGGACACTATGGCTACACCTTC. Full variable domain (missing parts from reference TRBV11-2 and TRBJ1-2): EAGVAQSPRYKIIEKRQSVAFWCNPISGHATLYWYQQILGQGPKLLIQFQNNGVVDDSQLPKDRFSAERLKGVDSTLKIQPAKLEDSAVYLCASSLGTGHYGYTFGSGTRLTVV.